The rows below give T cell receptor beta chains drawn from one sample of a study of T cell changes during pregnancy in multiple sclerosis. Libraries were prepared by immunoSEQ multiplex PCR; TCRdb keeps only in-frame clonotypes and omits some of them. Here the sample spans approximately 37,000 clones, roughly 89% being singletons. The sample in question was CD4+ T cells from peripheral blood mononuclear cells, obtained in the first trimester of pregnancy. These receptors were obtained from a female donor with multiple sclerosis, enrolled in a pregnancy study. The CDR3 runs from the conserved cysteine through the conserved F or W. The order of the fields is clone size, V gene, J gene, D gene, CDR3 protein, CDR3 DNA. A D gene is named only where the DNA matches it firmly. The size field is filled for only some rows; it gives once, few, many or a size class.

-,TRBV5-4,TRBJ2-7,TRBD2,CASSPGAGTSGPYEQYF,TGTGCCAGCAGCCCGGGAGCCGGGACTAGCGGTCCCTACGAGCAGTACTTC
-,TRBV5-1,TRBJ2-2,TRBD2,CASSLTSGFNTGELFF,TGCGCCAGCAGCCTAACTAGCGGATTTAACACCGGGGAGCTGTTTTTT
-,TRBV28,TRBJ1-5,TRBD1,CASSYLTGGNQPQHF,TGTGCCAGCAGTTATCTTACAGGGGGGAATCAGCCCCAGCATTTT
-,TRBV2,TRBJ2-3,TRBD2,CASSAHSGGTDTQYF,TGTGCCAGCAGCGCTCATAGCGGGGGCACAGATACGCAGTATTTT
-,TRBV28,TRBJ1-3,TRBD1,CASTLFSGGGGNTIYF,TGTGCCAGCACTTTATTTTCAGGGGGCGGTGGAAACACCATATATTTT
few,TRBV11-2,TRBJ2-7,TRBD1,CASSPEGGKSTYEQYF,TGTGCCAGCAGCCCGGAAGGGGGCAAATCCACCTACGAGCAGTACTTC
once,TRBV29-1,TRBJ2-1,-,CSVERGRGDEQFF,TGCAGCGTTGAAAGGGGCAGGGGAGATGAGCAGTTCTTC
-,TRBV27,TRBJ2-1,TRBD2,CASSQGLAGVSEQFF,TGTGCCAGCAGTCAGGGACTAGCGGGAGTGAGTGAGCAGTTCTTC
-,TRBV6-4,TRBJ2-7,TRBD2,CASSIAGGVGEQYF,TGTGCCAGCAGTATAGCGGGAGGAGTCGGCGAGCAGTACTTC
-,TRBV5-6,TRBJ2-1,-,CASRSQEISSYNEQFF,TGTGCCAGCAGGTCCCAGGAAATCAGCTCCTACAATGAGCAGTTCTTC
-,TRBV11-1,TRBJ2-1,-,CASSLGGSGSSYNEQFF,TGTGCCAGCAGCTTAGGTGGTAGCGGCAGCTCCTACAATGAGCAGTTCTTC
-,TRBV5-8,TRBJ2-3,TRBD2,CASSSLAGVGTDTQYF,TGTGCCAGCAGCTCCTTAGCGGGAGTAGGCACAGATACGCAGTATTTT
-,TRBV5-1,TRBJ2-3,TRBD2,CASSLTSGSPDTQYF,TGCGCCAGCAGCTTAACTAGCGGGAGTCCAGATACGCAGTATTTT
-,TRBV6-6,TRBJ2-7,-,CASSLGGSRSEQYF,TGTGCCAGCAGTTTAGGGGGTAGCAGGAGCGAGCAGTACTTC
-,TRBV6-5,TRBJ1-5,-,CASRSGLGNQPQHF,TGTGCCAGCAGGTCAGGGTTGGGCAATCAGCCCCAGCATTTT
-,TRBV6-1,TRBJ1-5,TRBD1,CASSEQGAPSNQPQHF,TGTGCCAGCAGTGAACAGGGGGCCCCCTCCAATCAGCCCCAGCATTTT